The rows below give T cell receptor beta chains drawn from one sample of a study of T-cell reconstitution after alpha-beta-depleted transplantation in children. TCRdb used MiXCR to reprocess the PCR reads, holding one entry per CDR3 protein. This repertoire shows some 600,000 distinct CDR3 sequences, 10% to 15% found once; its top ten account for 2% to 2.5%. The sequenced sample was PBMCs, mostly from graft donor cells, obtained 360 days after TCRalphabeta/CD19-depleted stem cell transplant. Receptor source: a male patient younger than 18 who had a stem cell transplant for acute myeloid leukemia, so the T cells may come from the graft donor. Each CDR3 is given with its conserved first and last residue. A D gene is named only where the DNA matches it firmly. Only some rows state a clone size, as once, few, many or a class for expanded clones.

clone_size | j_call | v_call | d_call | cdr3_nt | cdr3_aa
- | TRBJ2-3 | TRBV20-1 | TRBD2 | TGCAGTGTTACTACACTAGCGGACTCTAGCACAGATACGCAGTATTTT | CSVTTLADSSTDTQYF
few | TRBJ2-1 | TRBV19 | - | TGTGCCAGTAGTATCCAATCGGCCCCCTACAATGAGCAGTTCTTC | CASSIQSAPYNEQFF
- | TRBJ2-1 | TRBV1 | - | TGCACCAGCAGCCAAGGAAAGGAGAGGGCTAGCGCTAGCTCCTACAATGAGCAGTTCTTC | CTSSQGKERASASSYNEQFF
- | TRBJ1-2 | TRBV7-2 | TRBD1 | TGTGCCAGCAGCTTAAGACAGGGGTATAGAGTGGACTATGGCTACACCTTC | CASSLRQGYRVDYGYTF
many | TRBJ1-2 | TRBV20-1 | - | TGCAGTGCTCCGGGGGGGAAGGGGTCTGGCTACACCTTC | CSAPGGKGSGYTF
- | TRBJ2-7 | TRBV20-1 | TRBD2 | TGCAGTGCTAGGAGCGGGACCGGCCCCTACGAGCAGTACTTC | CSARSGTGPYEQYF
few | TRBJ2-7 | TRBV20-1 | - | TGCAGTGCTAGAGATTCAAGGGTGGCCTACGAGCAGTACTTC | CSARDSRVAYEQYF
few | TRBJ1-2 | TRBV29-1 | TRBD1 | TGCAGCACCCGACAGGGGGGGGACTATGGCTACACCTTC | CSTRQGGDYGYTF
- | TRBJ2-1 | TRBV7-9 | - | TGTGCCAGCAGCTTAAAGATGGTCTCCTACAATGAGCAGTTCTTC | CASSLKMVSYNEQFF
few | TRBJ2-5 | TRBV20-1 | - | TGCGCGAGGCTGGAGACCGATAAAGGAATTCGGACCCAGTACTTC | CARLETDKGIRTQYF
- | TRBJ1-1 | TRBV7-3 | TRBD1 | TGTGCCAGCAGCTTGGGGACAGGGGGCATCACTGAAGCTTTCTTT | CASSLGTGGITEAFF
few | TRBJ2-7 | TRBV28 | TRBD2 | TGTGCCAGCAGTTTAGTGAAGCCTAGCGGGGTTACCTACGAGCAGTACTTC | CASSLVKPSGVTYEQYF
many | TRBJ2-7 | TRBV6-1 | TRBD2 | TGTGCCAGCAGAAAAGGACTAGCCGGCTACGAGCAGTACTTC | CASRKGLAGYEQYF
few | TRBJ2-7 | TRBV29-1 | TRBD1 | TGCAGCGTCACGGAACCCCAGGGGGTCTACGAGCAGTACTTC | CSVTEPQGVYEQYF
- | TRBJ2-1 | TRBV5-1 | - | TGCGCCAGCAGCTCCCTAGGGGGATCCAATGAGCAGTTCTTC | CASSSLGGSNEQFF
- | TRBJ2-2 | TRBV12-3/TRBV12-4 | - | TGTGCCAGCAGTTTTTCGAAACACTCTAACACCGGGGAGCTGTTTTTT | CASSFSKHSNTGELFF
- | TRBJ2-7 | TRBV20-1 | - | TGCAGTGCTAGGCGGCGGGTGCTCTCCTACGAGCAGTACTTC | CSARRRVLSYEQYF